Presented here are 17 T cell receptor beta chains from one specimen sequenced in a study of control samples from healthy donors and cancer patients (dated by TCRdb to the early 2020s). Receptor libraries were prepared by the immunoSEQ multiplex PCR assay. TCRdb obtained this table from immuneACCESS and retained in-frame rearrangements with V and J assigned. These tables miss some clones; where compared with another copy, unresolved V genes account for less than half of the shortfall, and the remainder is unexplained. For this sample the table gives 150,000 to 200,000 clones, of which more than 90% were detected only once. The ten largest clones represent just over 1.4% of the sample. Material: blood. These receptors were taken from a man younger than 45 in good health.

The rearrangement uses TRBV4-2 and TRBJ1-5, with D perhaps TRBD1 (5 bases). Germline CDR1 reads LGHNA; CDR2 reads YNFKEQ. This CDR3 contains 16 residues. The V and J ends lost 0 bases and 1 base respectively, with 10 bases between them. The CDR3 region is CASSQEHGASNQPQHF. The DNA for the CDR3 is TGTGCCAGCAGCCAAGAACATGGGGCCAGCAATCAGCCCCAGCATTTT.

The chain is built from TRBV3-1 (or the pseudogene TRBV3-2) and TRBJ2-2; 10 bases fit TRBD1. The junction had 1 base not matched to a gene; V was cut back by 4 bases and J by 5 bases. In germline, CDR1 is LGHDT, CDR2 YNNKEL (reference sequence). The CDR3 contains 14 residues. CDR3 sequence: CASSPGQGTGELFF. The CDR3 DNA reads as TGTGCCAGCAGCCCGGGACAGGGGACCGGGGAGCTGTTTTTT.

This chain links TRBV6-4 with TRBJ2-1; no clear D. This CDR3 is 15 amino acids long. The V gene lost 2 bases and the J gene lost 9 bases, with 17 bases spanning the gap. The V gene's germline CDR1 is MRHNA and CDR2 SNTAGT. CDR3 sequence (DNA): TGTGCCAGCAGTGACCAACGGGCTGCCTTAGGTGAGCAGTTCTTC. As protein: CASSDQRAALGEQFF.

The V gene is TRBV5-5, the J gene TRBJ1-1, with D uncertain. With 0 bases removed from V and 2 bases from J, the gap between germline ends came to 8 bases. The germline gives CDR1 SGHKS, CDR2 YYEKEE (reference sequence). This CDR3 is 14 amino acids long. In nucleotides, the CDR3 is TGTGCCAGCAGCTTGGCACGATTTAACACTGAAGCTTTCTTT. This gives the protein CASSLARFNTEAFF.

This chain joins TRBV7-9 and TRBJ1-2, with D maybe TRBD1 (6 bases). The V gene's germline CDR1 is SEHNR and CDR2 FQNEAQ (reference sequence). The CDR3 has 16 residues. Between the trimmed V and J ends, which lost 4 bases and 4 bases, there was a span of 19 bases. The CDR3 DNA reads as TGTGCCAGCAGCTCTAGGCCTGGGGGGCCTAGCTATGGCTACACCTTC. Protein: CASSSRPGGPSYGYTF.

This chain uses TRBV4-3 with TRBJ1-1; D is unclear. CDR1 LGHNA and CDR2 YSLEER come from the germline V gene. This CDR3 is 15 amino acids long. V lost 4 bases, J lost 0 bases, and 12 bases lay in between. CDR3 loop: CASSPRSGMNTEAFF. In DNA form, the CDR3 reads TGCGCCAGCAGCCCGAGGTCAGGAATGAACACTGAAGCTTTCTTT.

CDR3 protein: CASSIGPLSGANVLTF. In DNA form, the CDR3 reads TGTGCCAGTAGTATAGGACCGTTATCTGGGGCCAACGTCCTGACTTTC. The rearrangement joins TRBV19 to TRBJ2-6; no definite D call. Germline CDR1 and CDR2: LNHDA and SQIVND (reference sequence). There are 16 residues in the CDR3. Trimming took off 1 base at V and 1 base at J, with 8 bases between the two ends.

This sequence joins TRBV6-2 or TRBV6-3 and TRBJ1-1, with 7 bases lining up with TRBD1. This CDR3 is built from 14 residues. J gave up 1 base and V 5 bases, and 4 bases lay outside the gene matches. Looked up from germline, CDR1 is MNHEY and CDR2 is SVGEGT. The chain's CDR3 is CASSQQGRNTEAFF. The CDR3 nucleotides read TGTGCCAGCAGTCAACAGGGGAGGAACACTGAAGCTTTCTTT.

The chain has TRBV27 and TRBJ1-4, with 9 bases fitting TRBD1. Germline assignment: CDR1 MNHEY and CDR2 SMNVEV (reference sequence). This CDR3 is 17 amino acids long. Losses at the gene ends were 5 bases for V and 0 bases for J; bases not matched to a gene: 7. CDR3 bases: TGTGCCAGCAGTACCGGACAGGGGTCTACAACTAATGAAAAACTGTTTTTT. Its protein is CASSTGQGSTTNEKLFF.

V gene TRBV5-1 combines with J gene TRBJ1-1; 10 nucleotides line up with TRBD1. Unmatched junction bases numbered 8, after V lost 4 bases and J lost 5 bases. Germline CDR1 SGHRS, CDR2 YFSETQ. The CDR3 totals 15 residues. This chain's CDR3 is CASSPTGGRVTEAFF. The CDR3 DNA reads TGCGCCAGCAGCCCGACAGGGGGCAGGGTAACTGAAGCTTTCTTT. The complete variable domain, with remaining parts taken from reference TRBV5-1 and TRBJ1-1, reads KAGVTQTPRYLIKTRGQQVTLSCSPISGHRSVSWYQQTPGQGLQFLFEYFSETQRNKGNFPGRFSGRQFSNSRSEMNVSTLELGDSALYLCASSPTGGRVTEAFFGQGTRLTVV.

The V gene is TRBV14, the J gene TRBJ2-1; a weak D match, TRBD2 (6 bases). Looked up from germline, CDR1 is SGHDN and CDR2 is FVKESK. V lost 1 base, J lost 6 bases, and 10 bases lay in between. This CDR3 contains 14 residues. CDR3 sequence (DNA): TGTGCCAGCAGCCAAGCTGGGCGGGGCAATGAGCAGTTCTTC. Its protein product is CASSQAGRGNEQFF. Using reference TRBV14 and TRBJ2-1 for the parts outside the CDR3, the full variable domain is EAGVTQFPSHSVIEKGQTVTLRCDPISGHDNLYWYRRVMGKEIKFLLHFVKESKQDESGMPNNRFLAERTGGTYSTLKVQPAELEDSGVYFCASSQAGRGNEQFFGPGTRLTVL.

The chain is built from TRBV9 and TRBJ2-1, with D tentatively TRBD2 (6 bases). Trimming shortened V by 5 bases and J by 0 bases, and 9 bases separated the two germline ends. Germline CDR1 reads SGDLS; CDR2 reads YYNGEE. The CDR3 length is 14 residues. This CDR3 reads CASSDGSSYNEQFF. The DNA for the CDR3 is TGTGCCAGCAGTGACGGGAGCTCCTACAATGAGCAGTTCTTC.

This clone was observed a single time. The chain employs TRBV29-1 and TRBJ2-7; no firm D call. The CDR3 is 12 amino acids. Per germline, CDR1 SQVTM and CDR2 ANQGSEA. Trimming left V 4 bases short and J 2 bases short, with 9 bases between. CDR3 DNA: TGCAGCGTTGTGGGCGGTCCCTACGAGCAGTACTTC. Its protein product is CSVVGGPYEQYF.

The chain recombines TRBV30 with TRBJ1-2, with TRBD1 identical over 7 bases. CDR3 size: 15 residues. V lost 4 bases to trimming and J lost 6 bases; unmatched junction nucleotides: 14. In germline, CDR1 is GTSNPN, CDR2 SVGIG (reference sequence). CDR3 DNA: TGTGCCTGGACTGCCCCATTGCAGGGGGGACATGGCTACACCTTC. It yields the protein CAWTAPLQGGHGYTF.

The chain uses TRBV30 and TRBJ1-6; 8 nucleotides agree with TRBD1. CDR3 size: 14 residues. Looked up from germline, CDR1 is GTSNPN and CDR2 is SVGIG (reference sequence). V was clipped by 4 bases and J by 5 bases; unmatched bases: 4. CDR3 in DNA: TGTGCCTGGACAGGGGGCGCGGATAATTCACCCCTCCACTTT. Translation: CAWTGGADNSPLHF.

The V gene is TRBV19, the J gene TRBJ1-2; 8 nucleotides agree with TRBD1. Germline V gives CDR1 LNHDA, CDR2 SQIVND (reference sequence). Unmatched junction bases numbered 11, after V lost 8 bases and J lost 6 bases. This CDR3 has 14 amino acids. CDR3 amino acids: CASSYQDRVHGYTF. CDR3 bases: TGTGCCAGTTCCTATCAGGACAGGGTCCATGGCTACACCTTC.

This clone showed up just once. This chain connects TRBV5-1 to TRBJ1-5; the D gene is possibly TRBD1 (6 bases). Germline loops: CDR1 SGHRS, CDR2 YFSETQ. CDR3 length: 14 amino acids. Trimming removed 4 bases from V and 4 bases from J, with 12 bases in between. CDR3 amino acids: CASSAKGGNQPQHF. CDR3 coding DNA: TGCGCCAGCAGCGCCAAGGGGGGGAATCAGCCCCAGCATTTT.